The rows below give T cell receptor beta chains drawn from one sample of a study of blood T cell repertoires in COVID-19. Profiled with immunoSEQ multiplex PCR; TCRdb holds only in-frame clones, not every one. The sample lists roughly 180,000 clones, 79% occurring once. Sequencing was performed on peripheral blood. These receptors all come from a woman aged 55-69 years with COVID-19, enrolled during active disease. Each CDR3 is given with its conserved first and last residue. Clone sizes are given selectively: once, few, many, or a class where the clone is expanded.

abundance,v_gene,j_gene,CDR3aa
-,TRBV7-3,TRBJ1-1,CASSFALDTEAFF
-,TRBV9,TRBJ2-1,CASSVGVDRVARNEQFF
-,TRBV27,TRBJ2-7,CASSLSVSGGAYEQYF
once,TRBV19,TRBJ2-3,CATRSASSTDTQYF
-,TRBV3-1/TRBV3-2,TRBJ2-3,CASSQAFGGTDTQYF
-,TRBV19,TRBJ2-1,CASSSNIAGGSYNEQFF
-,TRBV21-1,TRBJ2-2,CASSKALCGVPNTGELFF
once,TRBV9,TRBJ1-3,CASTPLASGNTIYF
-,TRBV11-1,TRBJ1-1,CASSEGDGGTEAFF
-,TRBV7-2,TRBJ1-6,CASSLGRAGTENSPLHF
few,TRBV19,TRBJ2-1,CASSTQGGGSSYNEQFF
-,TRBV29-1,TRBJ1-1,CSASGGRGTEAFF
-,TRBV4-3,TRBJ1-2,CASSQDVGANYGYTF
-,TRBV10-2,TRBJ2-5,CASSVGGAGQETQYF
-,TRBV28,TRBJ2-4,CASSHRQGSVKNIQYF
-,TRBV27,TRBJ2-1,CASSLYPTGTGNNEQFF
few,TRBV5-1,TRBJ1-1,CASSLDPVNTEAFF
-,TRBV7-2,TRBJ2-3,CASSLFRGPGTDTQYF
-,TRBV28,TRBJ1-2,CASSLNGGYYGYTF
-,TRBV30,TRBJ1-5,CAWSGGGEEQPQHF
-,TRBV7-9,TRBJ2-7,CASSRGDRNFSYEQYF
-,TRBV4-1,TRBJ1-1,CASSPAGGIRMNTEAFF
-,TRBV5-1,TRBJ1-2,CASSLDRANYGYTF
-,TRBV30,TRBJ2-3,CAWGVYGGSGGNTDTQYF